Listed here are 27 T cell receptor beta chains from one sample, sequenced in a study of shared clonotypes between healthy human individuals. TCRdb keeps only in-frame clones here, not all; method: immunoSEQ multiplex PCR. The table includes about 100,000 clones, about 70% detected once. Sequences were obtained from memory CD8+ T cells sorted from blood. Subset reported: CD45RO+ cells pooled with CCR7-negative TemRA cells. All receptors come from a woman under 40 in good health.

With respect to this clone: With a far larger clone one base away, a read error is the likely cause. The rearrangement joins TRBV6-4 to TRBJ2-1; no clear D. Trimming removed 0 bases from V and 9 bases from J, with 15 bases in between. CDR3 length equals 15 residues. CDR1 and CDR2 from the germline V gene are MRHNA and SNTAGT. DNA for the CDR3: TGTGCCAGCAGTGACTCGAGCCTAACGGGTAGTGAGCAGTTCTTC. It is translated as CASSDSSLTGSEQFF.

The chain carries TRBV4-1 and TRBJ2-5; 8 bases map to TRBD1. CDR1 and CDR2 from the germline V gene are MGHRA and YSYEKL. The junction had 3 bases not matched to a gene; V was cut back by 4 bases and J by 5 bases. The CDR3 is 13 amino acids. The CDR3 region is CASSRQGWETQYF. Written as DNA, the CDR3 is TGCGCCAGCAGCCGACAGGGGTGGGAGACCCAGTACTTC.

The chain carries TRBV7-3 and TRBJ2-1; possible D gene TRBD2, 6 bases. Trimming left V 4 bases short and J 3 bases short, with 10 bases between. There are 14 residues in the CDR3. Germline V gives CDR1 SGHTA, CDR2 FQGTGA. This CDR3 is CASSSGTGYNEQFF. The CDR3 nucleotides read TGTGCCAGCAGCTCAGGGACTGGCTACAATGAGCAGTTCTTC.

The gene calls are TRBV5-1 and TRBJ2-1; D may correspond to TRBD1 or TRBD2 (5 bases each). The length of the CDR3 is 11 residues. V shed 6 bases and J shed 12 bases, with 13 bases lying between them. Germline values: CDR1 SGHRS, CDR2 YFSETQ. CDR3 region: CASKIGTTQFF. CDR3 sequence (DNA): TGCGCCAGCAAAATTGGGACGACGCAGTTCTTC.

The chain joins TRBV10-3 to TRBJ1-1, with TRBD1 matching 8 bases. Germline V gene lookup returns CDR1 ENHRY and CDR2 SYGVKD. The CDR3 covers 14 residues. V shed 2 bases, J shed 5 bases, and the junction held 4 bases outside the gene matches. For the CDR3, the DNA is TGTGCCATCAGTGAGCAAAACAGGGGGACTGAAGCTTTCTTT. This translates into CAISEQNRGTEAFF.

V and J are TRBV30 and TRBJ2-3; 9 nucleotides line up with TRBD2. This CDR3 is 15 amino acids long. After removal of 8 bases from V and 6 bases from J, the junction contained 15 bases not matched to a gene. Looked up from germline, CDR1 is GTSNPN and CDR2 is SVGIG (reference sequence). The CDR3 nucleotides are TGTGCCCGCGACCTGGCGGGAGGGCCTGGGGATACGCAGTATTTT. Translated: CARDLAGGPGDTQYF.

This rearrangement joins TRBV6-4 to TRBJ2-3, with TRBD1 as a possible D gene (6 bases). Trimming pared 4 bases from V and 4 bases from J, leaving 12 bases between. In germline, CDR1 is MRHNA, CDR2 SNTAGT. The CDR3 spans 14 residues. The CDR3 sequence: CASSVSSGADTQYF. As DNA, the CDR3 is TGTGCCAGCAGTGTATCATCAGGGGCAGATACGCAGTATTTT.

The gene calls are TRBV5-1 and TRBJ2-7; D might be TRBD2 (5 bases). Trimming took 6 bases from V and 3 from J, leaving 16 bases between them. This CDR3 has 14 amino acids. Germline lookup yields CDR1 SGHRS and CDR2 YFSETQ. The CDR3 reads CASKGNGELYEQYF. In DNA, the CDR3 is TGCGCCAGCAAAGGGAACGGGGAGCTCTACGAGCAGTACTTC.

The chain couples TRBV30 to TRBJ1-5, with D unclear. This CDR3 spans 12 amino acids. The germline gives CDR1 GTSNPN, CDR2 SVGIG (reference sequence). V lost 8 bases to trimming and J lost 7 bases, with 15 bases between them. The CDR3: CALDIDGQPQHF. The CDR3 DNA sequence: TGTGCCCTCGACATAGATGGGCAGCCCCAGCATTTT.

The gene calls are TRBV25-1 and TRBJ2-7, with 7 bases lining up with TRBD1. This CDR3 is 14 amino acids long. The V gene end was trimmed by 5 bases and the J gene end by 2 bases; junction bases not matched to a gene: 6. Looked up from germline, CDR1 is MGHDK and CDR2 is SYGVNS. The CDR3 loop is CASSLTGTAYEQYF. DNA of the CDR3: TGTGCCAGCAGTTTAACCGGGACAGCCTACGAGCAGTACTTC.

V and J are TRBV29-1 and TRBJ2-4, with TRBD2 matching 7 bases. There are 14 residues in the CDR3. Germline V CDR1 and CDR2: SQVTM, ANQGSEA. The V and J ends lost 7 bases and 6 bases, in that order; junction bases with no gene match: 12. Here the CDR3 DNA reads TGCAGCGGGACTCGGCTAGCGGAGACAAACATTCAGTACTTC. Protein: CSGTRLAETNIQYF.

The V and J genes are TRBV5-4 and TRBJ2-7, with D unresolved. The CDR3 spans 11 residues. Trimming took off 4 bases at V and 4 bases at J, with 6 bases between the two ends. CDR1 and CDR2 (germline): SGHNT, YYREEE (reference sequence). The chain's CDR3 is CASSQGYEQYF. The DNA of the CDR3 is TGTGCCAGCAGCCAAGGGTACGAGCAGTACTTC.

This chain connects TRBV5-1 to TRBJ2-6; D remains ambiguous. The V gene lost 0 bases and the J gene lost 0 bases, with 7 bases spanning the gap. Germline V gene lookup returns CDR1 SGHRS and CDR2 YFSETQ. The CDR3 is made up of 16 amino acids. CDR3 coding DNA: TGCGCCAGCAGCTTGGGACACAACTCTGGGGCCAACGTCCTGACTTTC. Residues: CASSLGHNSGANVLTF.

This chain joins TRBV6-6 and TRBJ1-5; D ambiguous. V lost 6 bases and J lost 0, with 12 bases in between. The germline V gene has CDR1 MNHNY and CDR2 SVGAGI (reference sequence). CDR3 length: 15 residues. The CDR3 sequence is CASRMDGYSNQPQHF. Written as DNA, the CDR3 is TGTGCCAGCAGAATGGACGGGTATAGCAATCAGCCCCAGCATTTT.

This clone has more than one count but fewer than ten. The chain carries TRBV7-9 and TRBJ2-7; no clear D gene. The V gene lost 3 bases and the J gene lost 2 bases, with 8 bases spanning the gap. The CDR3 is 13 residues long. Germline values: CDR1 SEHNR, CDR2 FQNEAQ (reference sequence). Here the CDR3 reads CASSFQETYEQYF. The CDR3 region has the DNA TGTGCCAGCAGCTTCCAGGAGACCTACGAGCAGTACTTC.

The genes are TRBV4-1 and TRBJ2-1; 8 nucleotides line up with TRBD2. This CDR3 has 16 residues. Trimming at V came to 1 base and at J to 2 bases, leaving 4 bases not matched to a gene. The germline V gene encodes CDR1 MGHRA and CDR2 YSYEKL. CDR3 loop: CASSQGTSPTYNEQFF. CDR3 DNA: TGCGCCAGCAGCCAAGGGACTAGCCCAACCTACAATGAGCAGTTCTTC.

The chain carries TRBV28 and TRBJ2-3, with D unclear. CDR3 length: 11 amino acids. Germline-derived CDR1 and CDR2 are MDHEN and SYDVKM. The V end lost 2 bases, the J end lost 6 bases, and 3 bases lay between the germline ends. CDR3: CASSLRDTQYF. In nucleotides, the CDR3 is TGTGCCAGCAGTTTACGGGATACGCAGTATTTT.

The chain carries TRBV6-9 and TRBJ1-1; D gene ambiguous. The germline gives CDR1 MNHGY, CDR2 SVAAGI. V lost 5 bases and J 7 bases, leaving 8 bases between the germline ends. The CDR3 has 11 residues. CDR3 in amino acids: CASSDLREAFF. CDR3 nucleotides: TGTGCCAGCAGTGATCTGCGTGAAGCTTTCTTT.

J is TRBJ2-1 and V is TRBV7-9; D call uncertain. There are 15 residues in the CDR3. The V end was cut by 5 bases, the J end by 0 bases, with 11 bases between. CDR1 and CDR2 from the germline V gene are SEHNR and FQNEAQ (reference sequence). CDR3 DNA: TGTGCCAGCAGCGTCCCATTGAGCTCCTACAATGAGCAGTTCTTC. Its translation is CASSVPLSSYNEQFF.

V gene TRBV25-1 combines with J gene TRBJ2-3, with D possibly matching TRBD2 (6 bases). CDR1 and CDR2 (germline): MGHDK, SYGVNS. The CDR3 runs 16 residues. V was trimmed by 7 bases and J by 6 bases, leaving 23 bases between them. CDR3 region: CASISSGYSGLDTQYF. The DNA of the CDR3 is TGTGCCAGCATCTCGAGCGGGTACTCCGGACTCGATACGCAGTATTTT.

The chain is built from TRBV28 and TRBJ2-2; D is uncertain. The germline V gene has CDR1 MDHEN and CDR2 SYDVKM. V lost 4 bases and J 7 bases, leaving 13 bases between the germline ends. This CDR3 comprises 14 residues. The CDR3 here is CASSSPDLSGELFF. In DNA, the CDR3 is TGTGCCAGCAGTTCCCCAGACCTTAGCGGGGAGCTGTTTTTT.

The V and J genes are TRBV27 and TRBJ2-1; the match to TRBD2 covers 11 bases. The CDR3 runs 15 residues. Trimming took 6 bases from V and 7 from J; bases not matched to a gene: 8. Germline CDR1 is MNHEY and CDR2 is SMNVEV (reference sequence). CDR3 DNA: TGTGCCAGCAGCCAGACTAGCGGGACGAGGAATGAGCAGTTCTTC. Translation: CASSQTSGTRNEQFF.

This CDR3 reads CASRSGRSNEQYF. In DNA form, the CDR3 reads TGTGCCAGTAGGTCCGGGAGAAGCAACGAGCAGTACTTC. The chain links TRBV19 to TRBJ2-7, with D maybe TRBD2 (6 bases). The V and J ends lost 6 bases and 5 bases respectively, with 14 bases between them. Germline CDR1 is LNHDA and CDR2 is SQIVND (reference sequence). The CDR3 loop spans 13 amino acids.

This chain links TRBV30 with TRBJ1-5, with 9 bases aligning to TRBD1. From germline, CDR1 is GTSNPN and CDR2 SVGIG (reference sequence). The V gene end was trimmed by 5 bases and the J gene end by 7 bases; junction bases not matched to a gene: 6. This CDR3 contains 13 residues. The CDR3 here is CAWADRGEQPQHF. DNA of the CDR3: TGTGCCTGGGCGGACAGGGGTGAACAGCCCCAGCATTTT.

This chain joins TRBV14 and TRBJ2-2; 9 bases map to TRBD1. This CDR3 contains 16 residues. In germline, CDR1 is SGHDN, CDR2 FVKESK. Trimming took 1 base from V and 4 from J; bases not matched to a gene: 4. Here the CDR3 reads CASSQGDRGSTGELFF. The CDR3 coding sequence is TGTGCCAGCAGCCAAGGTGACAGGGGGTCCACCGGGGAGCTGTTTTTT.

V and J are TRBV5-4 and TRBJ2-7; TRBD2 matches 13 bases. Germline CDR1 reads SGHNT; CDR2 reads YYREEE (reference sequence). The CDR3 length is 15 residues. The V gene end was trimmed by 4 bases and the J gene end by 3 bases; junction bases not matched to a gene: 4. The CDR3 spells CASSPGTSGVYEQYF. DNA of the CDR3: TGTGCCAGCAGCCCGGGGACTAGCGGGGTCTACGAGCAGTACTTC.

The chain is built from TRBV11-2 and TRBJ2-2; D is unclear. Between the trimmed V and J ends, which lost 1 base and 1 base, there was a span of 10 bases. CDR3 length equals 16 residues. The germline CDR1 and CDR2 sequences are SGHAT and FQNNGV. The CDR3 spells CASSLGLGLNTGELFF. For the CDR3, the DNA is TGTGCCAGCAGCTTAGGTCTGGGCTTGAACACCGGGGAGCTGTTTTTT.